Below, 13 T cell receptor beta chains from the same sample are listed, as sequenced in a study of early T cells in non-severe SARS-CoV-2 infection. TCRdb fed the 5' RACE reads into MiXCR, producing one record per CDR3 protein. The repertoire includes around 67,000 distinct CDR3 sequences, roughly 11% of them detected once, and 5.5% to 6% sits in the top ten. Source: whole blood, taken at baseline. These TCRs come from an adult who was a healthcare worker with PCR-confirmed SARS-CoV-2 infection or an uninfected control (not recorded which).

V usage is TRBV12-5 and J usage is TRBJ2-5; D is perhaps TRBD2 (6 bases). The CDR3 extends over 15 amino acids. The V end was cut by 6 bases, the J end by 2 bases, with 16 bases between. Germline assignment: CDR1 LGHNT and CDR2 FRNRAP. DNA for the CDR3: TGTGCTAGTGGCGGAGTAGCGGACATACAAGAGACCCAGTACTTC. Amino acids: CASGGVADIQETQYF.

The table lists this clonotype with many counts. The DNA for the CDR3 is TGCGCCAGCAGCCAAGGGCCCGGGGGGTCAGAGACCCAGTACTTC. Protein sequence: CASSQGPGGSETQYF. The chain is built from TRBV4-1 and TRBJ2-5; 7 nucleotides line up with TRBD2. The V and J ends lost 1 base and 4 bases, in that order; junction bases with no gene match: 6. The CDR3 length is 15 residues. Germline assignment: CDR1 MGHRA and CDR2 YSYEKL.

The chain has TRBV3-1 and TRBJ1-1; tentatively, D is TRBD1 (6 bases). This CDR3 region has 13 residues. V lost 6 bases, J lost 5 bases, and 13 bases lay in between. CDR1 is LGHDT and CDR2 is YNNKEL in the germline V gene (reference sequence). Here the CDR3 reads CASRSWGATEAFF. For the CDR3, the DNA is TGTGCCAGCAGATCCTGGGGGGCGACTGAAGCTTTCTTT. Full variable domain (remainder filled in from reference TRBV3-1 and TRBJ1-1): DTAVSQTPKYLVTQMGNDKSIKCEQNLGHDTMYWYKQDSKKFLKIMFSYNNKELIINETVPNRFSPKSPDKAHLNLHINSLELGDSAVYFCASRSWGATEAFFGQGTRLTVV.

In DNA, the CDR3 is TGTGCCAGCAGCTTTTCGCGGGGGAGAAGCACAGATACGCAGTATTTT. Translated, it gives CASSFSRGRSTDTQYF. The genes are TRBV14 and TRBJ2-3; 7 nucleotides align to TRBD2. The V segment lost 5 bases and the J segment 0 bases; nucleotides outside the gene matches: 8. This CDR3 region has 16 residues. CDR1 is SGHDN, CDR2 FVKESK, per germline.

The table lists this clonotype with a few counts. The CDR3 region is CASSRGQHYEQYF. In nucleotides, the CDR3 is TGTGCCAGCAGCCGGGGACAGCACTACGAGCAGTACTTC. This chain links TRBV3-1 with TRBJ2-7; 7 bases agree with TRBD1. Germline CDR1 LGHDT, CDR2 YNNKEL (reference sequence). CDR3 length equals 13 residues. The ends lost 4 bases at V and 3 bases at J; junction bases unmatched: 3.

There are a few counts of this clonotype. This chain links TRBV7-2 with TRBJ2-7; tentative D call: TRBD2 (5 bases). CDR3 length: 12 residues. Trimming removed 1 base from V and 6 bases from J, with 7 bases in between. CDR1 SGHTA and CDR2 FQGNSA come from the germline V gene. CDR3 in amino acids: CASSLVAIEQYF. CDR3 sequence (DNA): TGTGCCAGCAGCTTAGTAGCGATCGAGCAGTACTTC.

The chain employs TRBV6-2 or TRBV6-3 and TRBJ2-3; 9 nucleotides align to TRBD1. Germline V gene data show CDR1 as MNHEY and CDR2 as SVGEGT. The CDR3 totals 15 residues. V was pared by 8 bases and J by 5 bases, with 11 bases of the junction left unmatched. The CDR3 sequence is CASLKGDRAGDTQYF. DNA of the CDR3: TGTGCCAGCCTCAAAGGGGACAGGGCTGGAGATACGCAGTATTTT.

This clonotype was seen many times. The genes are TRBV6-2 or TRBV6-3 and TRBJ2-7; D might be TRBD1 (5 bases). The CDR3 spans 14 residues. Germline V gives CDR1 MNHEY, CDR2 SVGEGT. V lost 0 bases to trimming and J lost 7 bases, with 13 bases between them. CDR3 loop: CASSYSTVHQEQYF. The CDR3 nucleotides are TGTGCCAGCAGTTACTCGACAGTTCACCAAGAGCAGTACTTC.

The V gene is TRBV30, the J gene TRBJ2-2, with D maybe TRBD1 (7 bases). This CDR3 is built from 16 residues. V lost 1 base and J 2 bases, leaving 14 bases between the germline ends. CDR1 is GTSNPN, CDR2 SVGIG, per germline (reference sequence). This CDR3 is CAWSGVRGENTGELFF. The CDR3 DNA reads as TGTGCCTGGAGTGGGGTCAGGGGGGAAAACACCGGGGAGCTGTTTTTT.

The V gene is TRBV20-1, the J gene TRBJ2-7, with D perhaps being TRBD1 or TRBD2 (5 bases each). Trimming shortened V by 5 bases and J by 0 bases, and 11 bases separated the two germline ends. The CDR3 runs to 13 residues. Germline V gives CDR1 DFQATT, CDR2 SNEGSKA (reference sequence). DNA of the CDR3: TGCAGTGCTTCCCGGGACGGCTCCTACGAGCAGTACTTC. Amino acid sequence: CSASRDGSYEQYF.

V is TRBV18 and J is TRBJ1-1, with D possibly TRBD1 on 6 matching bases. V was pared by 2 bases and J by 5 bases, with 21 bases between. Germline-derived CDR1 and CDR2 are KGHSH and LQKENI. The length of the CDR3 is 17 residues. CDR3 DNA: TGTGCCAGCTCACCAACCTTATACTCAGGGGATAGGACTGAAGCTTTCTTT. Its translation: CASSPTLYSGDRTEAFF.

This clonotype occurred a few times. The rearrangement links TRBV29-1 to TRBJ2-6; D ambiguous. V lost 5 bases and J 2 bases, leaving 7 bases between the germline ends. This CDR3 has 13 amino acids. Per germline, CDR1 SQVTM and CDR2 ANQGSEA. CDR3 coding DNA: TGCAGCGTTCAGGATGCTGGGGCCAACGTCCTGACTTTC. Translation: CSVQDAGANVLTF.

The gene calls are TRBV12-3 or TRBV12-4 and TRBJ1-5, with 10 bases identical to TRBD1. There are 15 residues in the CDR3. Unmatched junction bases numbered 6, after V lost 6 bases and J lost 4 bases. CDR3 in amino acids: CASRSGQGGNQPQHF. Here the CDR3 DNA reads TGTGCCAGCAGATCCGGACAGGGGGGAAATCAGCCCCAGCATTTT.